This T cell receptor (beta chain) was retrieved from a study of blood T cells in healthy people across ages. Combining a sample-barcoded 5' primer with a J-beta primer mix, a second PCR ran for roughly 7 to 12 cycles. TCRdb independently ran MiXCR on the 5' RACE reads; one entry per CDR3 protein. The sample lists hundreds of thousands of distinct CDR3 sequences; around 50% were seen once. Sequenced sample: blood. The sequence was collected from a woman older than 75 in good health.

The CDR3 coding sequence is TGTGCCAGCAGCCATCTCGGGGGACTAGCGGACAATGAGCAGTTCTTC. It is translated as CASSHLGGLADNEQFF. V is TRBV4-2 and J is TRBJ2-1; 11 bases fit TRBD2. Unmatched junction bases numbered 6, after V lost 3 bases and J lost 5 bases. The CDR3 is made up of 16 amino acids. CDR1 LGHNA and CDR2 YNFKEQ come from the germline V gene.